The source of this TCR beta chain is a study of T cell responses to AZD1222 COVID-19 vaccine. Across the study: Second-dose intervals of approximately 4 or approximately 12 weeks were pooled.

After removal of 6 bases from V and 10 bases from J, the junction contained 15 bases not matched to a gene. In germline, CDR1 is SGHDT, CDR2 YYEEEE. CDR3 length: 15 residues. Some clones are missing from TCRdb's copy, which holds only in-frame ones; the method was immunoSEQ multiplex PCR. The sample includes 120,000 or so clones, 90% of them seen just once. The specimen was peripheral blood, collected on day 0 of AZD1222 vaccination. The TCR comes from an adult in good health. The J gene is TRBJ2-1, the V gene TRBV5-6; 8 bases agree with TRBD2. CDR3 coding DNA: TGTGCCAGCAAAGGTCGCCGGGAGGGCCAGCGGGAGCAGTTCTTC. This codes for CASKGRREGQREQFF. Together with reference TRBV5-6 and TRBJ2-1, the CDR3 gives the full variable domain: DAGVTQSPTHLIKTRGQQVTLRCSPKSGHDTVSWYQQALGQGPQFIFQYYEEEERQRGNFPDRFSGHQFPNYSSELNVNALLLGDSALYLCASKGRREGQREQFFGPGTRLTVL.